This record covers a single TCR beta chain. Trimming took off 6 bases at V and 2 bases at J, with 7 bases between the two ends. The germline V gene has CDR1 MNHNS and CDR2 SASEGT. The CDR3 has 13 amino acids. The sample originates from a study of radiation and T cells in renal cell carcinoma. TCRdb's table, derived via immunoSEQ multiplex PCR, lists solely in-frame clones and lacks some. Of 60,000 to 65,000 clones in the sample, around 77% were seen once. Time point described: blood 2 weeks post-SBRT. Treatment given: 15 Gy SBRT to primary tumor, nephrectomy 4 weeks later. The chain uses TRBV6-1 and TRBJ1-4; D not certain. The starting material was blood, obtained from a patient whose treatment included radiotherapy and nephrectomy. This receptor was obtained from a man between 60 and 75 years old with renal cell carcinoma. The CDR3 region is CASSDWTNEKLFF. CDR3 bases: TGTGCCAGCAGCGACTGGACTAATGAAAAACTGTTTTTT.